This T cell receptor (beta chain) was retrieved from a study of regulatory T cells in long-lasting Graves disease. Turning to the study itself: By definition, persistent Graves' disease involved antithyroid drugs for over 5 years alongside positive TSH receptor antibodies.

Findings and caveats of the study: Patients whose Graves' disease persisted exhibited lower TCR diversity than those newly diagnosed.

With respect to this clonotype: Its antigen is as yet unknown.

Libraries of TCR beta came from iRepertoire HTBI primers plus Arm-PCR of CDR3 regions. Via MiXCR, TCRdb re-called the multiplex PCR reads, giving one row per CDR3 protein. This sample has 700,000 or so distinct CDR3 sequences, with about 32% found just once. With 1 base clipped from V and 6 bases from J, the junction kept 3 bases outside the gene matches. The length of the CDR3 is 15 residues. Per germline, CDR1 SEHNR and CDR2 FQNEAQ (reference sequence). As for time point: persistent/refractory GD, antithyroid drugs over 5 years with positive TRAb. Generation of the TCR library employed RNA extracted from PBMCs.

The input for sequencing was peripheral blood mononuclear cells (PBMCs), taken when the disease was refractory, from a patient treated with antithyroid drugs. This clonotype originated in a female donor with Graves disease. The rearrangement uses TRBV7-9 and TRBJ2-1; TRBD2 aligns across 10 bases. The CDR3: CASSLVAGGLNEQFF. The CDR3 bases are TGTGCCAGCAGCTTAGTAGCGGGAGGCCTCAATGAGCAGTTCTTC.